This entry concerns a single T cell receptor (beta chain). The cohort comprised adults aged about 18 to 90 years residing in under 25 US areas. Membership in each cohort depended on participant-reported clinical history. This sample is part of a study of blood T cell repertoires in COVID-19. CDR1 and CDR2 (germline): LGHNT, FRNRAP. Losses at the gene ends were 6 bases for V and 6 bases for J; bases not matched to a gene: 16. The CDR3 runs 16 residues. The table came from immunoSEQ multiplex PCR; TCRdb's copy has only in-frame clones and leaves some out. In the table there are some 300,000 clones, over 90% of which are singletons.

Source material: PBMCs or T cells enriched from blood (not recorded which). This clonotype originated in a woman aged 30 to 39 who had been exposed to COVID-19. The chain links TRBV12-5 to TRBJ2-7; 8 nucleotides align to TRBD2. The CDR3 region has the DNA TGTGCTAGTGGGCTGGTCTTTCCGGGACTAGTCATCGAGCAGTACTTC. Its translation is CASGLVFPGLVIEQYF. The full variable domain, completed using reference TRBV12-5 and TRBJ2-7, is DARVTQTPRHKVTEMGQEVTMRCQPILGHNTVFWYRQTMMQGLELLAYFRNRAPLDDSGMPKDRFSAEMPDATLATLKIQPSEPRDSAVYFCASGLVFPGLVIEQYFGPGTRLTVT.